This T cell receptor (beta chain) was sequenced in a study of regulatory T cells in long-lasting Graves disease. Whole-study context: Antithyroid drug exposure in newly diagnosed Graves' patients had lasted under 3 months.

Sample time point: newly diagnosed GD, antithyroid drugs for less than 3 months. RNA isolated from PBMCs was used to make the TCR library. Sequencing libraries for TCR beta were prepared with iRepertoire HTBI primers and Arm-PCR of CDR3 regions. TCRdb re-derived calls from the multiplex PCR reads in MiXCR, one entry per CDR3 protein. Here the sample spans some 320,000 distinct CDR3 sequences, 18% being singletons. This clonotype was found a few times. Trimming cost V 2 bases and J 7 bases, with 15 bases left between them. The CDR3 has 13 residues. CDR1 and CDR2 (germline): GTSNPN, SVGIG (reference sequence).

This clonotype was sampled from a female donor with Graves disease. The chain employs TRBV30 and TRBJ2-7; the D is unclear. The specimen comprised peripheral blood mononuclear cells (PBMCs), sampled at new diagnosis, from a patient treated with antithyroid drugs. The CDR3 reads CAWSPALVGEQYF. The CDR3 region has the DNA TGTGCCTGGAGTCCAGCTCTGGTGGGGGAGCAGTACTTC.